This T cell receptor (beta chain) was recorded in a study of CD8 T cells in ankylosing spondylitis. Trimming cost V 4 bases and J 3 bases; bases outside gene matches: 4. The length of the CDR3 is 14 residues. CDR1 is MNHEY, CDR2 SMNVEV, per germline (reference sequence). TCRdb passed the 5' RACE reads through MiXCR, listing each CDR3 protein once. The sample contains a few hundred thousand distinct CDR3 sequences, approximately 8% of which appear only once. Regarding the study as a whole: A TCR beta motif made of roughly eight highly homologous variants seemed typical of ankylosing spondylitis blood.

This clonotype appeared a few times. What it recognizes is unknown. The TCR was taken from a male donor with ankylosing spondylitis. The sequencing sample was made of blood, either unsorted or a sorted T cell fraction (not recorded which). The chain joins TRBV27 to TRBJ2-7, with 9 bases that match TRBD2. The CDR3 is CASSYSGSLYEQYF. The CDR3 nucleotides are TGTGCCAGCAGTTATAGCGGGAGCCTCTACGAGCAGTACTTC.